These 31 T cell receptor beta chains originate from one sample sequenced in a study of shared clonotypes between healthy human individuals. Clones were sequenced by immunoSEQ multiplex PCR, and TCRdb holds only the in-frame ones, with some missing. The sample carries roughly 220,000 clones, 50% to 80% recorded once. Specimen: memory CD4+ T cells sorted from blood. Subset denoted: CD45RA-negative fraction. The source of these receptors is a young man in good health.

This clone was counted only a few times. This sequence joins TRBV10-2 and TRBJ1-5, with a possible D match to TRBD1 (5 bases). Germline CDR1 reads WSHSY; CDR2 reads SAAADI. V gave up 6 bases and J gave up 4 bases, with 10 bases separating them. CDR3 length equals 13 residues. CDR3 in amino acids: CASRFEGNQPQHF. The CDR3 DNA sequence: TGCGCCAGCAGGTTTGAGGGGAATCAGCCCCAGCATTTT.

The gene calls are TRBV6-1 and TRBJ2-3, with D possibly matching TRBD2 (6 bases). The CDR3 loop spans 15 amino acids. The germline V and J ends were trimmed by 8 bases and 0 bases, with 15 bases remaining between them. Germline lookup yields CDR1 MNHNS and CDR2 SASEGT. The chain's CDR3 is CASGARDGSTDTQYF. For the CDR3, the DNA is TGTGCCAGCGGGGCGCGGGACGGAAGCACAGATACGCAGTATTTT.

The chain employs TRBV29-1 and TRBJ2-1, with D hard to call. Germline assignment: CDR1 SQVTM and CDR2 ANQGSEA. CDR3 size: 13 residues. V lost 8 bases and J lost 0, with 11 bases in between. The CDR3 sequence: CSSMPDSYNEQFF. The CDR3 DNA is TGCAGCTCCATGCCAGACTCCTACAATGAGCAGTTCTTC.

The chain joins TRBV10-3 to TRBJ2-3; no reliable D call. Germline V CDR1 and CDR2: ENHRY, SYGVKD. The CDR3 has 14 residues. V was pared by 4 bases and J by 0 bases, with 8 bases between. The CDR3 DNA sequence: TGTGCCATCAGTGTGAGTGGGAGCACAGATACGCAGTATTTT. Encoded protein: CAISVSGSTDTQYF.

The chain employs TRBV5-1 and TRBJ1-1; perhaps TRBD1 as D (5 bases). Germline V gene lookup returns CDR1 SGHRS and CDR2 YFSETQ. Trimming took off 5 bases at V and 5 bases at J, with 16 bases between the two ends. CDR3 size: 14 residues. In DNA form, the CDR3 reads TGCGCCAGCAGGGAAAATCCCCAGGGAACTGAAGCTTTCTTT. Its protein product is CASRENPQGTEAFF.

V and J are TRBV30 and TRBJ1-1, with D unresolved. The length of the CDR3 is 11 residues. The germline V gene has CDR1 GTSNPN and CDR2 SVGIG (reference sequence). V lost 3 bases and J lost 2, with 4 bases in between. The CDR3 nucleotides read TGTGCCTGGAGGACTAACACTGAAGCTTTCTTT. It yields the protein CAWRTNTEAFF.

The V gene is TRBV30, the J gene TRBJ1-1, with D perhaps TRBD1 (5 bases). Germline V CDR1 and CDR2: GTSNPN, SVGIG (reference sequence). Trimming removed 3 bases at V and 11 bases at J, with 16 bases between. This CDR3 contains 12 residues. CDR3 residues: CAWRDGGLGAFF. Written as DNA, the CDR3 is TGTGCCTGGAGGGATGGGGGGTTGGGGGCTTTCTTT.

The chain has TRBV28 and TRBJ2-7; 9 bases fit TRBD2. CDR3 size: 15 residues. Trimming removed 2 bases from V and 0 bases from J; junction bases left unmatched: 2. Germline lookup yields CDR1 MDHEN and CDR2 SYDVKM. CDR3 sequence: CASSLRREGSYEQYF. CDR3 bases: TGTGCCAGCAGTTTAAGGCGGGAGGGCTCCTACGAGCAGTACTTC. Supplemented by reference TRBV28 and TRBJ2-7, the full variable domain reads DVKVTQSSRYLVKRTGEKVFLECVQDMDHENMFWYRQDPGLGLRLIYFSYDVKMKEKGDIPEGYSVSREKKERFSLILESASTNQTSMYLCASSLRREGSYEQYFGPGTRLTVT.

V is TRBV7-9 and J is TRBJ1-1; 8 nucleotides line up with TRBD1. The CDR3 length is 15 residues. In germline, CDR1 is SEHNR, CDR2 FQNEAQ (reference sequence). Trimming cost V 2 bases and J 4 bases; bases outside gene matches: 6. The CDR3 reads CASSLLQGASTEAFF. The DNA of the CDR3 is TGTGCCAGCAGCTTATTGCAGGGGGCAAGCACTGAAGCTTTCTTT.

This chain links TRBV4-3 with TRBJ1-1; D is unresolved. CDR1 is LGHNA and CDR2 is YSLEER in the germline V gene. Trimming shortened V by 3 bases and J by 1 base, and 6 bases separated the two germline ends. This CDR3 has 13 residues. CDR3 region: CASSQKPNTEAFF. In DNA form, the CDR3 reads TGCGCCAGCAGCCAGAAACCGAACACTGAAGCTTTCTTT.

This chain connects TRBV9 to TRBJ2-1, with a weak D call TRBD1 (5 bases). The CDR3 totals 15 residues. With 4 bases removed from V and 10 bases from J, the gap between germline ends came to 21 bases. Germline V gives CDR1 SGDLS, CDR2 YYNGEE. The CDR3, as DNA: TGTGCCAGCAGCAAGCCCGGACACCGGGTGGGGGAGCAGTTCTTC. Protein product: CASSKPGHRVGEQFF.

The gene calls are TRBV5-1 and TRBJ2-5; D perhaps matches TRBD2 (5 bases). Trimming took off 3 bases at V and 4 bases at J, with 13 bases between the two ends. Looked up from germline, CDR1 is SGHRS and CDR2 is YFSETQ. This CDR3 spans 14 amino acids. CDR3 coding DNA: TGCGCCAGCAGCTACCTACGGGATGGAGAGACCCAGTACTTC. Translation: CASSYLRDGETQYF. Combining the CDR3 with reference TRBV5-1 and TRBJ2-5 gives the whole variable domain KAGVTQTPRYLIKTRGQQVTLSCSPISGHRSVSWYQQTPGQGLQFLFEYFSETQRNKGNFPGRFSGRQFSNSRSEMNVSTLELGDSALYLCASSYLRDGETQYFGPGTRLLVL.

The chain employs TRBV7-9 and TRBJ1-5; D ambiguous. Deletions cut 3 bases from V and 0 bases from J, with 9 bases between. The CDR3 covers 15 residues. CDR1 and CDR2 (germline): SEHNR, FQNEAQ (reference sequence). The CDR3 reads CASSFEGSSNQPQHF. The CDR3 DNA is TGTGCCAGCAGCTTCGAAGGGAGTAGCAATCAGCCCCAGCATTTT. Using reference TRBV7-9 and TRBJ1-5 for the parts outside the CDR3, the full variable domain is DTGVSQNPRHKITKRGQNVTFRCDPISEHNRLYWYRQTLGQGPEFLTYFQNEAQLEKSRLLSDRFSAERPKGSFSTLEIQRTEQGDSAMYLCASSFEGSSNQPQHFGDGTRLSIL.

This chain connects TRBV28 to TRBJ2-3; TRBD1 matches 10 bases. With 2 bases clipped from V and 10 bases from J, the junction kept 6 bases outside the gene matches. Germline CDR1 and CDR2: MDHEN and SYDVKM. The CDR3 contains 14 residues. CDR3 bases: TGTGCCAGCAGTTTACAGGGACAGGGGTGGGCGCAGTATTTT. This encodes CASSLQGQGWAQYF.

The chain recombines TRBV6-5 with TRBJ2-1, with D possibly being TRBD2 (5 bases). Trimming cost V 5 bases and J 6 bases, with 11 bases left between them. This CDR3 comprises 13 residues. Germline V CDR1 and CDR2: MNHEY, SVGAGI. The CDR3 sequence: CASSGLLSNEQFF. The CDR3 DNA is TGTGCCAGCAGTGGACTCCTCAGCAATGAGCAGTTCTTC.

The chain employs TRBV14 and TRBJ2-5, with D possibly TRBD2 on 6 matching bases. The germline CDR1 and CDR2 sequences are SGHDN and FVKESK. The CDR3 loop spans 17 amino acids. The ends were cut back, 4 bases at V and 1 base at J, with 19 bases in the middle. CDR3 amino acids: CASSPAGFNSAQETQYF. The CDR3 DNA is TGTGCCAGCAGCCCAGCGGGTTTCAACTCTGCCCAAGAGACCCAGTACTTC.

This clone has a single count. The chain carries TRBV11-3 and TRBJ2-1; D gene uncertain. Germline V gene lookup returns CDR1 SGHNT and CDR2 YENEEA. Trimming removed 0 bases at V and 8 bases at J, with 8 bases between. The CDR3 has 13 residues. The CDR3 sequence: CASSLESFHEQFF. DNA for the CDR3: TGTGCCAGCAGCTTAGAAAGCTTCCATGAGCAGTTCTTC.

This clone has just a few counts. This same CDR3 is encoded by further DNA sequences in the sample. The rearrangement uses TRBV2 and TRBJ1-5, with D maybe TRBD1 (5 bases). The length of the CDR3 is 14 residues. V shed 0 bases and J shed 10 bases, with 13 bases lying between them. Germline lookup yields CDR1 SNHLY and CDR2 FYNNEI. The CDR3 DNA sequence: TGTGCCAGCAGTGAAGCTGAAAACAGGCAACCCCAGCATTTT. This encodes CASSEAENRQPQHF.

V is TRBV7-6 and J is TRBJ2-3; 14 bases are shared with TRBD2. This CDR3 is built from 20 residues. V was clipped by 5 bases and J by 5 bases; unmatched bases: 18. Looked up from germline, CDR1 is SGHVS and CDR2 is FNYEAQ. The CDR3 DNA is TGTGCCAGCAGCCCCACGGGGGGGACTAGCGGGAGCAGGGTACGAGATACGCAGTATTTT. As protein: CASSPTGGTSGSRVRDTQYF.

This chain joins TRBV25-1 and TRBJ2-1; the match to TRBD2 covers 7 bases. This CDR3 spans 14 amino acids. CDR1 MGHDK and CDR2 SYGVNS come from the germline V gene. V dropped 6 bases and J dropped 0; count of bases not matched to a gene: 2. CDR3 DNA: TGTGCCAGCAGGGGAGGGTCCTCCTACAATGAGCAGTTCTTC. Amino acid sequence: CASRGGSSYNEQFF.

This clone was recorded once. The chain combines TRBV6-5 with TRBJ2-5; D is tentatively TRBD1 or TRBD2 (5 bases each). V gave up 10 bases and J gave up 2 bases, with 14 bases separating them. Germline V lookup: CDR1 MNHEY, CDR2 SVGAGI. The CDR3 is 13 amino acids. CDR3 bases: TGTGCCATCAGCGAGGGGAGACAAGAGACCCAGTACTTC. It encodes CAISEGRQETQYF.

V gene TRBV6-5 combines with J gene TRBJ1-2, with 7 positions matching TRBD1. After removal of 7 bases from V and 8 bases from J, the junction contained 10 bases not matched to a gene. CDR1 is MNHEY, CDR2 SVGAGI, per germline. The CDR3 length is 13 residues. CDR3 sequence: CASTPDRLVGYTF. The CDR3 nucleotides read TGTGCCAGCACCCCGGACAGGCTCGTCGGCTACACCTTC.

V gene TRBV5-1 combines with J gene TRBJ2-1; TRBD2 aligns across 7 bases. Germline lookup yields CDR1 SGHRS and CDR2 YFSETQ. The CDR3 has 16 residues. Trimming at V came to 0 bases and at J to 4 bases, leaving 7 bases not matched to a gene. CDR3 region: CASSLDGGSPYNEQFF. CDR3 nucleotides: TGCGCCAGCAGCTTGGACGGCGGGAGTCCTTACAATGAGCAGTTCTTC.

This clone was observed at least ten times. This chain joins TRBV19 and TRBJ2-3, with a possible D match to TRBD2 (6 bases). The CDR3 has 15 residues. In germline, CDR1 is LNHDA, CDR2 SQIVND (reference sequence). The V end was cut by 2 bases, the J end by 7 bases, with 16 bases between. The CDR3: CASSILLEGLHTQYF. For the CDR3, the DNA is TGTGCCAGTAGTATACTCCTGGAGGGTCTACATACGCAGTATTTT.

CDR3 protein: CASNLKRGQGELFF. CDR3 bases: TGTGCCAGCAACTTAAAAAGGGGACAGGGGGAGCTGTTTTTT. This rearrangement joins TRBV2 to TRBJ2-2; 7 bases fit TRBD1. CDR1 SNHLY and CDR2 FYNNEI come from the germline V gene. Trimming cost V 7 bases and J 8 bases; bases outside gene matches: 10. The CDR3 is 14 residues long.

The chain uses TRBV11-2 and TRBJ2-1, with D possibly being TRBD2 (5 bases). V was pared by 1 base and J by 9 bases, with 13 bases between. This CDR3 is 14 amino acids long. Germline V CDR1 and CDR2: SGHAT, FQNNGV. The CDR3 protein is CASSLVLARSEQFF. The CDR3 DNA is TGTGCCAGCAGCTTAGTCCTAGCCCGCTCTGAGCAGTTCTTC. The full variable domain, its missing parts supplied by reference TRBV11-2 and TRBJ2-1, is EAGVAQSPRYKIIEKRQSVAFWCNPISGHATLYWYQQILGQGPKLLIQFQNNGVVDDSQLPKDRFSAERLKGVDSTLKIQPAKLEDSAVYLCASSLVLARSEQFFGPGTRLTVL.

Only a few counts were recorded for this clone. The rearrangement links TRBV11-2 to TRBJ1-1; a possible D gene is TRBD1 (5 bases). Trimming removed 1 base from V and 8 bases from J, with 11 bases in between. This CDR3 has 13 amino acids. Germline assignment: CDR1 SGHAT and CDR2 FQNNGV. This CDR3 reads CASSLGRQGEAFF. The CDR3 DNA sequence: TGTGCCAGCAGCTTAGGTCGGCAGGGCGAAGCTTTCTTT.

CDR3 residues: CASSPGSSGNTIYF. CDR3 DNA: TGCGCCAGCAGCCCGGGGAGCTCTGGAAACACCATATATTTT. V is TRBV5-1 and J is TRBJ1-3, with D unclear. This CDR3 comprises 14 residues. The germline V and J ends were trimmed by 4 bases and 0 bases, with 8 bases remaining between them. The V gene's germline CDR1 is SGHRS and CDR2 YFSETQ. The variable domain in full, with the rest retrieved from reference TRBV5-1 and TRBJ1-3, is KAGVTQTPRYLIKTRGQQVTLSCSPISGHRSVSWYQQTPGQGLQFLFEYFSETQRNKGNFPGRFSGRQFSNSRSEMNVSTLELGDSALYLCASSPGSSGNTIYFGEGSWLTVV.

Here the CDR3 reads CASSLYEGNEQFF. The CDR3 nucleotides are TGTGCCAGCAGCTTATATGAGGGGAATGAGCAGTTCTTC. The rearrangement uses TRBV7-9 and TRBJ2-1; D might be TRBD1 or TRBD2, each matching 5 bases. Germline V gene data show CDR1 as SEHNR and CDR2 as FQNEAQ (reference sequence). V was cut by 2 bases and J by 7 bases, with 9 bases left in between. The CDR3 loop spans 13 amino acids. Complete variable domain (other parts from reference TRBV7-9 and TRBJ2-1): DTGVSQNPRHKITKRGQNVTFRCDPISEHNRLYWYRQTLGQGPEFLTYFQNEAQLEKSRLLSDRFSAERPKGSFSTLEIQRTEQGDSAMYLCASSLYEGNEQFFGPGTRLTVL.

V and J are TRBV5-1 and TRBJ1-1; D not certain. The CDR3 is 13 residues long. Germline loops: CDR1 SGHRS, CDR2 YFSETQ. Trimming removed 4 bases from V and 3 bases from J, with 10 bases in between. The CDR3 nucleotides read TGCGCCAGCAGCCCGGCCGTGGACACTGAAGCTTTCTTT. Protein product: CASSPAVDTEAFF.

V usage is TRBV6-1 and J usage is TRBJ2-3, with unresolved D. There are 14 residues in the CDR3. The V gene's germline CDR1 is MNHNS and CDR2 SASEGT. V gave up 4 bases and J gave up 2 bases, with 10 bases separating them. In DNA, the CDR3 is TGTGCCAGCAGTGTCTCCGTATCCACAGATACGCAGTATTTT. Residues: CASSVSVSTDTQYF.